This T cell receptor (beta chain) was captured in a study of graft-versus-host responses after intestinal transplantation (dated by TCRdb to 2020 to 2022). Background for the entire study: The transplants that recipients received were multivisceral, liver-intestinal, or isolated intestinal. Rather than being sequenced by the commercial service, samples from a few later patients were sequenced in-house on an Illumina MiSeq and processed with MiXCR. Graft-versus-host and host-versus-graft alloreactive T cell clones were tracked in the graft, circulation and bone marrow after intestinal transplantation using bulk TCR-beta CDR3 sequencing. Every recipient was given anti-thymocyte globulin induction, followed by about three years of maintenance tacrolimus and steroids. Alloreactive clones were identified by sequencing pre-transplant mixed lymphocyte reaction products and comparing these products with unstimulated pre-transplant donor and recipient T cells. Donor T cell macrochimerism was defined as a peak of at least 4% donor T cells among recipient peripheral blood mononuclear cells. A cohort of 24 intestinal transplant recipients, including one retransplant, was enrolled, and a few patients lacking pretransplant specimens were excluded.

The time point label for this specimen denotes: cells obtained before transplantation from donor or recipient. CD3+CD4+ and CD3+CD8+ populations were FACS-sorted from unstimulated pre-transplant donor and recipient cells taken from spleen or lymph nodes. A distance of 8 bases separates the germline ends of V and J, which lose 3 bases and 7 bases respectively. Reading from cysteine to phenylalanine, the CDR3 counts 12 amino acids. Here the CDR3 DNA is all that survives: 36 bases in frame from base 1. The germline V gene sets CDR1 to MDHEN and CDR2 to SYDVKM. What the work shows at the level of the full study, not this receptor alone: In patients with donor T cell macrochimerism, the allografts had high GvH to HvG T cell clonal ratios. GvH clones turned up in recipient bone marrow, with some appearing earlier in ileal mucosa or blood, a pattern consistent with an intestinal mucosal origin. Peak levels of circulating GvH clones were associated with declines in HvG clones early after transplant. Conclusions were limited by the relatively low number and heterogeneity of intestinal transplant patients.

With respect to this clone: Its antigen is currently not known. Within one base of it there is no much larger clone, and no base qualities were kept.

The library was obtained by the immunoSEQ multiplex PCR assay. For most patients, genomic DNA was isolated using the Qiagen DNeasy Blood and Tissue Kit and was shipped frozen to Adaptive Biotechnologies for TCR sequencing. For most patients, high-throughput TCR-beta CDR3 sequencing of genomic DNA was performed by Adaptive Biotechnologies. The authors' analysis ran thus. TCR sequencing data were retrieved from Adaptive's ImmunoSEQ software for some 17 patients, whereas a few other patients were processed with MiXCR and VDJtools. To correct CD4 versus CD8 sorting errors, sequences present in both subsets at a frequency ratio below 5:1 were removed. CDR3 nucleotide sequences shared between donor and recipient were removed because their origin could not be assigned. To be classed as alloreactive, a clone needed at least 2-fold expansion over unstimulated cells and a minimum CFSE-low frequency of 0.002% (template counts) or 0.001% (read counts). Clones detected in sequenced pre-transplant spleen, lymph node, or MLR CFSE-low populations of the donor or recipient were defined as mappable. Cumulative frequency of alloreactive clones was calculated as a percentage of all sequences weighted by copy number. This immuneACCESS table, as held by TCRdb, lists in-frame sequences with V and J called but not all clones. Of the missing ones, under half trace to an unresolved V gene in checked studies; the others have no known cause. The V and J calls and clone size were taken over from that table, and D and trimming were inferred from the DNA. Within this sample are about 71,000 clones, with about 94% of them counted one time only. Over 0.45% of the sample lies in the top ten.

The chain is made from TRBV28 and TRBJ2-3; the D gene cannot be named for sure. The source material was unstimulated CD8+ T cells sorted from spleen or lymph node cells, sampled before intestinal transplant. This clonotype was sampled from a human donor who received an intestinal transplant. CDR3 region: CASSFPENTQYF. DNA sequence: TGTGCCAGCAGTTTTCCGGAAAATACGCAGTATTTT.